The 29 T cell receptor beta chains below come from one sample, sequenced in a study of cytomegalovirus exposure and HLA in healthy donors. Primers: 60 Vbeta forward and 13 Jbeta reverse. Assay used: immunoSEQ multiplex PCR; TCRdb lists only in-frame clones, some missing. Counted here are about 93,000 clones, roughly four fifths occurring once; the ten biggest clones make up approximately 0.6%. What was sequenced was PBMCs. Receptor source: a man aged 25 to 40 in good health and CMV-seronegative.

V and J are TRBV11-3 and TRBJ2-1; unclear D gene. Between the trimmed V and J ends, which lost 1 base and 1 base, there was a span of 11 bases. Germline-derived CDR1 and CDR2 are SGHNT and YENEEA. The CDR3 spans 16 residues. The CDR3 protein is CASSLGTIISYNEQFF. CDR3 sequence (DNA): TGTGCCAGCAGCTTAGGAACTATAATATCCTACAATGAGCAGTTCTTC.

Only one count was recorded for this clone. The chain links TRBV9 to TRBJ2-1, with 14 nucleotides matching TRBD2. Germline lookup yields CDR1 SGDLS and CDR2 YYNGEE. Trimming took 3 bases from V and 5 from J; bases not matched to a gene: 10. This CDR3 has 18 residues. For the CDR3, the DNA is TGTGCCAGCAGCGGTCAGACTAGCGGGAGGGCCTTGGACAATGAGCAGTTCTTC. Encoded protein: CASSGQTSGRALDNEQFF.

This chain joins TRBV7-2 and TRBJ2-7; 11 nucleotides match TRBD1. Germline loops: CDR1 SGHTA, CDR2 FQGNSA. The CDR3 consists of 13 residues. With V trimmed by 4 bases and J by 8 bases, 4 bases remained unmatched. CDR3 bases: TGTGCCAGCAGCTCGGACAGGGGGCAGAAGCAGTACTTC. Protein product: CASSSDRGQKQYF.

This sequence joins TRBV7-2 and TRBJ2-7; the D gene is possibly TRBD2 (6 bases). V was pared by 2 bases and J by 0 bases, with 8 bases between. CDR3 length: 14 amino acids. Germline values: CDR1 SGHTA, CDR2 FQGNSA. CDR3 nucleotide sequence: TGTGCCAGCAGCTTAAGGCGGGGCTCCTACGAGCAGTACTTC. Amino acid sequence: CASSLRRGSYEQYF.

The chain joins TRBV2 to TRBJ2-1; 13 bases fit TRBD2. J gave up 0 bases and V 4 bases, and 3 bases lay outside the gene matches. Per germline, CDR1 SNHLY and CDR2 FYNNEI. The CDR3 spans 17 residues. In DNA, the CDR3 is TGTGCCAGCAGTGGGACTAGCGGGGGAAGCTCCTACAATGAGCAGTTCTTC. This codes for CASSGTSGGSSYNEQFF.

The rearrangement joins TRBV7-9 to TRBJ2-7, with TRBD1 as a possible D gene (5 bases). The germline V gene encodes CDR1 SEHNR and CDR2 FQNEAQ (reference sequence). Trimming removed 5 bases at V and 5 bases at J, with 13 bases between. The CDR3 contains 13 residues. The CDR3 reads CASSPGSYHEQYF. DNA of the CDR3: TGTGCCAGCAGCCCAGGGTCCTATCACGAGCAGTACTTC.

The chain joins TRBV11-3 to TRBJ2-5, with TRBD2 matching 11 bases. The germline V gene has CDR1 SGHNT and CDR2 YENEEA. With V trimmed by 5 bases and J by 4 bases, 9 bases remained unmatched. This CDR3 contains 16 residues. The CDR3 loop is CASSPVAGGVGETQYF. CDR3 nucleotides: TGTGCCAGCAGCCCAGTAGCGGGAGGGGTAGGAGAGACCCAGTACTTC.

The genes are TRBV10-3 and TRBJ2-5; 9 bases fit TRBD2. Per the germline V gene, CDR1 is ENHRY and CDR2 is SYGVKD. The V and J ends lost 11 bases and 2 bases, in that order; junction bases with no gene match: 9. The CDR3 has 14 residues. In nucleotides, the CDR3 is TGTGCCGTGACTAGCGGCACGATACAAGAGACCCAGTACTTC. Translation gives CAVTSGTIQETQYF.

The J gene is TRBJ2-2, the V gene TRBV5-1; tentative D call: TRBD1 (6 bases). This CDR3 region has 15 residues. Trimming cost V 2 bases and J 6 bases, with 14 bases left between them. Looked up from germline, CDR1 is SGHRS and CDR2 is YFSETQ. Here the CDR3 reads CASSLQGRDAGELFF. The CDR3, as DNA: TGCGCCAGCAGCTTACAGGGAAGGGACGCCGGGGAGCTGTTTTTT.

This chain connects TRBV5-8 to TRBJ1-6; no reliable D call. This CDR3 region has 16 residues. The germline CDR1 and CDR2 sequences are SGHTS and YDEGEE. V gave up 3 bases and J gave up 7 bases, with 17 bases separating them. CDR3 nucleotides: TGTGCCAGCAGCTCACAACAGAGGGCAAGAAATTCACCCCTCCACTTT. Residues: CASSSQQRARNSPLHF.

The chain links TRBV7-6 to TRBJ2-1, with TRBD2 matching over 8 bases. Germline assignment: CDR1 SGHVS and CDR2 FNYEAQ. The J segment lost 6 bases and the V segment lost 5 bases, leaving 9 bases of the junction unmatched. The CDR3 totals 15 residues. DNA of the CDR3: TGTGCCAGCAGCCAAGGGACTAGAAATGTCAATGAGCAGTTCTTC. This codes for CASSQGTRNVNEQFF.

The chain links TRBV9 to TRBJ2-1; 8 bases map to TRBD2. Germline CDR1 SGDLS, CDR2 YYNGEE. The CDR3 contains 15 residues. V shed 5 bases and J 0 bases; nucleotides not matched to a gene: 4. DNA for the CDR3: TGTGCCAGCAGTGAAAGCGGGGGCTCCTACAATGAGCAGTTCTTC. Translating gives CASSESGGSYNEQFF.

The table lists this clone with a count of one. The DNA of the CDR3 is TGTGCCAGCAGTGGAGGGTGGGTTTATCAGCCCCAGCATTTT. It yields the protein CASSGGWVYQPQHF. This chain uses TRBV2 with TRBJ1-5, with D hard to call. Germline CDR1 and CDR2: SNHLY and FYNNEI. V was cut by 4 bases and J by 5 bases, with 12 bases left in between. The length of the CDR3 is 14 residues.

This rearrangement joins TRBV6-1 to TRBJ1-6; 8 nucleotides line up with TRBD1. Germline-derived CDR1 and CDR2 are MNHNS and SASEGT. CDR3 length equals 13 residues. Unmatched junction bases numbered 5, after V lost 6 bases and J lost 10 bases. CDR3 sequence: CASRADRASPLHF. The CDR3 nucleotides read TGTGCCAGCAGAGCGGACAGGGCCTCACCCCTCCACTTT.

This chain connects TRBV11-2 to TRBJ2-7; tentatively, D is TRBD2 (7 bases). V lost 0 bases to trimming and J lost 3 bases, with 15 bases between them. The CDR3 has 16 amino acids. Germline V gene data show CDR1 as SGHAT and CDR2 as FQNNGV. The CDR3 loop reads CASSLDGGASYYEQYV. The CDR3 DNA is TGTGCCAGCAGCTTAGATGGGGGGGCAAGTTACTACGAGCAGTACGTC.

The chain is built from TRBV5-1 and TRBJ1-2; 10 bases fit TRBD1. The CDR3 has 13 residues. Trimming took 4 bases from V and 6 from J; bases not matched to a gene: 3. From germline, CDR1 is SGHRS and CDR2 YFSETQ. In DNA form, the CDR3 reads TGCGCCAGCAGCGTAGGGACAGGGGATGGCTACACCTTC. Translated, it gives CASSVGTGDGYTF.

The chain recombines TRBV6-6 with TRBJ2-7; TRBD2 is a possible D gene (5 bases). V was pared by 0 bases and J by 2 bases, with 14 bases between. Germline V gene lookup returns CDR1 MNHNY and CDR2 SVGAGI (reference sequence). The CDR3 has 16 residues. The CDR3 DNA is TGTGCCAGCAGTTACTCGAGACGGGAACACACCTACGAGCAGTACTTC. It yields the protein CASSYSRREHTYEQYF.

The chain uses TRBV7-2 and TRBJ1-1; D is possibly TRBD1 (5 bases). The germline gives CDR1 SGHTA, CDR2 FQGNSA. This CDR3 region has 14 residues. V dropped 5 bases and J dropped 8 bases, with 18 bases sitting between them. The CDR3 region is CASSPNMAGTEAFF. The CDR3 DNA reads as TGTGCCAGCAGCCCCAATATGGCGGGGACCGAAGCTTTCTTT. The entire variable domain, with the rest obtained from reference TRBV7-2 and TRBJ1-1, is as follows: GAGVSQSPSNKVTEKGKDVELRCDPISGHTALYWYRQSLGQGLEFLIYFQGNSAPDKSGLPSDRFSAERTGGSVSTLTIQRTQQEDSAVYLCASSPNMAGTEAFFGQGTRLTVV.

This chain links TRBV11-3 with TRBJ1-5; possibly TRBD1 for D (6 bases). Germline V lookup: CDR1 SGHNT, CDR2 YENEEA. The CDR3 contains 20 residues. V dropped 2 bases and J dropped 1 base, with 24 bases sitting between them. CDR3 DNA: TGTGCCAGCAGCTTAAGGGGAGAGGGGGGGCATGGGGCCAGCAATCAGCCCCAGCATTTT. Translation: CASSLRGEGGHGASNQPQHF.

The chain combines TRBV7-2 with TRBJ1-1, with 7 nucleotides matching TRBD1. Per the germline V gene, CDR1 is SGHTA and CDR2 is FQGNSA. V dropped 2 bases and J dropped 0; count of bases not matched to a gene: 3. The CDR3 consists of 15 residues. The CDR3 DNA is TGTGCCAGCAGCTTAAGGGACAGCTTGAACACTGAAGCTTTCTTT. Protein sequence: CASSLRDSLNTEAFF.

The gene calls are TRBV19 and TRBJ1-1, with a tentative D call TRBD1 (6 bases). This CDR3 is built from 15 residues. V dropped 5 bases and J dropped 1 base, with 14 bases sitting between them. CDR1 is LNHDA and CDR2 is SQIVND in the germline V gene (reference sequence). The CDR3: CASSFLRDTNTEAFF. Written as DNA, the CDR3 is TGTGCCAGTAGTTTCCTCCGGGACACGAACACTGAAGCTTTCTTT.

The chain couples TRBV18 to TRBJ2-7; 7 positions agree with TRBD1. V shed 3 bases, J shed 2 bases, and the junction held 4 bases outside the gene matches. Germline lookup yields CDR1 KGHSH and CDR2 LQKENI. The CDR3 covers 14 residues. The DNA for the CDR3 is TGTGCCAGCTCACCGGGACAGCTAACCTACGAGCAGTACTTC. The encoded protein is CASSPGQLTYEQYF. Using reference TRBV18 and TRBJ2-7 for the parts outside the CDR3, the full variable domain is NAGVMQNPRHLVRRRGQEARLRCSPMKGHSHVYWYRQLPEEGLKFMVYLQKENIIDESGMPKERFSAEFPKEGPSILRIQQVVRGDSAAYFCASSPGQLTYEQYFGPGTRLTVT.

The chain is built from TRBV5-4 and TRBJ1-2, with 11 bases matching TRBD1. Germline-derived CDR1 and CDR2 are SGHNT and YYREEE (reference sequence). This CDR3 contains 19 residues. Germline trimming cut 4 bases from V and 2 bases from J; bases unmatched to any gene: 16. The CDR3 loop is CASSNKGGRTGGKNYGYTF. Here the CDR3 DNA reads TGTGCCAGCAGCAACAAGGGAGGGCGGACAGGGGGCAAAAACTATGGCTACACCTTC.

The CDR3 DNA reads as TGTGCCAGCAGTGGCGGTGGGCTAGCGGGGTACGAGCAGTACGTC. This codes for CASSGGGLAGYEQYV. The chain couples TRBV6-1 to TRBJ2-7; TRBD2 agrees at 9 bases. Germline V gives CDR1 MNHNS, CDR2 SASEGT. The CDR3 consists of 15 residues. Losses at the gene ends were 4 bases for V and 4 bases for J; bases not matched to a gene: 8.

The chain is built from TRBV13 and TRBJ2-1; 14 nucleotides match TRBD2. The CDR3 is made up of 16 amino acids. After removal of 3 bases from V and 2 bases from J, the junction contained 0 bases not matched to a gene. Germline V gives CDR1 PRHDT, CDR2 FYEKMQ (reference sequence). This chain's CDR3 is CASSLGLAGAYNEQFF. CDR3 coding DNA: TGTGCCAGCAGCTTGGGACTAGCGGGAGCCTACAATGAGCAGTTCTTC. Complete variable domain (other parts from reference TRBV13 and TRBJ2-1): AAGVIQSPRHLIKEKRETATLKCYPIPRHDTVYWYQQGPGQDPQFLISFYEKMQSDKGSIPDRFSAQQFSDYHSELNMSSLELGDSALYFCASSLGLAGAYNEQFFGPGTRLTVL.

The V call is TRBV18, the J call TRBJ2-6; 8 bases are shared with TRBD1. Trimming removed 2 bases from V and 0 bases from J; junction bases left unmatched: 3. Germline CDR1 reads KGHSH; CDR2 reads LQKENI. This CDR3 region has 17 residues. CDR3 loop: CASSPYGTGSGANVLTF. CDR3 coding DNA: TGTGCCAGCTCACCATACGGGACAGGCTCTGGGGCCAACGTCCTGACTTTC.

This chain links TRBV18 with TRBJ2-2; 14 nucleotides align to TRBD2. CDR1 is KGHSH and CDR2 is LQKENI in the germline V gene. CDR3 length: 18 amino acids. The trim removed 4 bases at V and 0 bases at J, leaving 4 bases unmatched. The CDR3, as DNA: TGTGCCAGCTCACGAGGACTAGCGGGAGGCCCGAACACCGGGGAGCTGTTTTTT. Translation gives CASSRGLAGGPNTGELFF.

The chain links TRBV29-1 to TRBJ2-1, with TRBD1 matching over 10 bases. The CDR3 runs to 13 residues. Trimming removed 7 bases from V and 2 bases from J; junction bases left unmatched: 2. The V gene's germline CDR1 is SQVTM and CDR2 ANQGSEA. CDR3 protein: CSAGQGAYNEQFF. CDR3 nucleotide sequence: TGCAGCGCTGGACAGGGGGCCTACAATGAGCAGTTCTTC.

DNA of the CDR3: TGTGCCAGTAGTATAGGGACAGGGGGAACCGGGGAGCTGTTTTTT. It codes for CASSIGTGGTGELFF. The chain couples TRBV19 to TRBJ2-2; 10 positions agree with TRBD1. The length of the CDR3 is 15 residues. Germline CDR1 reads LNHDA; CDR2 reads SQIVND (reference sequence). V lost 1 base to trimming and J lost 5 bases; unmatched junction nucleotides: 1.